A selection of T cell receptor beta chains follows, all from one sample in a study of CD8+ T cells in alopecia areata. Assay: immunoSEQ multiplex PCR; the TCRdb copy retains only in-frame clones and omits some. The profile shows tens of thousands of clones, 55% to 75% of them singletons. This sample comprised CD8+ T cells sorted from blood, obtained at week 0. The origin of the receptors is a human donor with alopecia areata. Each CDR3 is given with its conserved first and last residue. The order of the fields is J gene, clone size, V gene, D gene, CDR3 protein, CDR3 DNA. The D gene is left open where the match is weak. Clone size appears in some rows only: once, few, many, or a class for an expanded clone.

j_call: TRBJ2-5; clone_size: NA; v_call: TRBV7-9; d_call: NA; cdr3_aa: CASSWGLAGQETQYF; cdr3_nt: TGTGCCAGCAGTTGGGGCTTGGCAGGGCAAGAGACCCAGTACTTC
j_call: TRBJ1-1; clone_size: few; v_call: TRBV19; d_call: NA; cdr3_aa: CASSMIENTEAFF; cdr3_nt: TGTGCCAGTAGTATGATAGAGAACACTGAAGCTTTCTTT
j_call: TRBJ2-7; clone_size: NA; v_call: TRBV2; d_call: NA; cdr3_aa: CASSEWGTGNEQYF; cdr3_nt: TGTGCCAGCAGTGAATGGGGGACGGGGAACGAGCAGTACTTC
j_call: TRBJ2-1; clone_size: NA; v_call: TRBV9; d_call: TRBD2; cdr3_aa: CASSARTSGRDEAYNEQFF; cdr3_nt: TGTGCCAGCAGCGCGAGGACTAGCGGGAGGGACGAGGCCTACAATGAGCAGTTCTTC
j_call: TRBJ2-5; clone_size: few; v_call: TRBV7-8; d_call: TRBD2; cdr3_aa: CASSLEGLAGEKQDF; cdr3_nt: TGTGCCAGCAGCTTAGAGGGACTAGCGGGAGAAAAACAGGACTTC
j_call: TRBJ2-7; clone_size: NA; v_call: TRBV30; d_call: TRBD2; cdr3_aa: CAWSLAGDEQYF; cdr3_nt: TGTGCCTGGAGTCTAGCGGGAGACGAGCAGTACTTC
j_call: TRBJ1-2; clone_size: NA; v_call: TRBV29-1; d_call: NA; cdr3_aa: CSVGPGRNYGYTF; cdr3_nt: TGCAGCGTTGGTCCAGGACGTAACTATGGCTACACCTTC
j_call: TRBJ1-2; clone_size: NA; v_call: TRBV28; d_call: NA; cdr3_aa: CASSLRTVVGYGYTF; cdr3_nt: TGTGCCAGCAGTTTAAGGACGGTTGTGGGCTATGGCTACACCTTC
j_call: TRBJ2-5; clone_size: NA; v_call: TRBV6-5; d_call: NA; cdr3_aa: CASSYGTAGETQYF; cdr3_nt: TGTGCCAGCAGTTACGGTACAGCGGGTGAGACCCAGTACTTC
j_call: TRBJ2-7; clone_size: NA; v_call: TRBV29-1; d_call: NA; cdr3_aa: CSVELRSYEQYF; cdr3_nt: TGCAGCGTTGAATTGCGCTCCTACGAGCAGTACTTC
j_call: TRBJ1-1; clone_size: NA; v_call: TRBV4-1; d_call: NA; cdr3_aa: CASSQLQGLTEAFF; cdr3_nt: TGCGCCAGCAGCCAATTACAGGGTCTCACTGAAGCTTTCTTT
j_call: TRBJ1-4; clone_size: NA; v_call: TRBV28; d_call: TRBD1; cdr3_aa: CASSTLTGYFEKLFF; cdr3_nt: TGTGCCAGCAGTACCTTGACAGGGTATTTTGAAAAACTGTTTTTT
j_call: TRBJ2-5; clone_size: NA; v_call: TRBV5-6; d_call: NA; cdr3_aa: CASRSLGQETQYF; cdr3_nt: TGTGCCAGCAGAAGTTTAGGCCAAGAGACCCAGTACTTC
j_call: TRBJ2-1; clone_size: NA; v_call: TRBV29-1; d_call: NA; cdr3_aa: CSVEKDTPRHGGNEQFF; cdr3_nt: TGCAGCGTGGAAAAGGACACCCCAAGACACGGAGGGAATGAGCAGTTCTTC
j_call: TRBJ2-1; clone_size: NA; v_call: TRBV29-1; d_call: NA; cdr3_aa: CSATLRDTEQFF; cdr3_nt: TGCAGCGCTACACTCCGGGACACAGAGCAGTTCTTC
j_call: TRBJ1-1; clone_size: NA; v_call: TRBV30; d_call: NA; cdr3_aa: CAWSVGGKGTEAFF; cdr3_nt: TGTGCCTGGAGTGTTGGGGGGAAGGGCACTGAAGCTTTCTTT
j_call: TRBJ2-7; clone_size: NA; v_call: TRBV15; d_call: NA; cdr3_aa: CATSSLQGSYEQYF; cdr3_nt: TGTGCCACCAGCAGCCTACAGGGTTCCTACGAGCAGTACTTC
j_call: TRBJ2-1; clone_size: once; v_call: TRBV5-1; d_call: NA; cdr3_aa: CASTRTDYNEQFF; cdr3_nt: TGCGCCAGCACCCGGACAGACTACAATGAGCAGTTCTTC
j_call: TRBJ2-1; clone_size: NA; v_call: TRBV7-9; d_call: NA; cdr3_aa: CASSLARHEQFF; cdr3_nt: TGTGCCAGCAGCTTAGCTCGGCATGAGCAGTTCTTC
j_call: TRBJ2-1; clone_size: few; v_call: TRBV7-9; d_call: NA; cdr3_aa: CASSFMGTEQFF; cdr3_nt: TGTGCCAGCAGCTTTATGGGTACTGAGCAGTTCTTC
j_call: TRBJ2-2; clone_size: NA; v_call: TRBV7-9; d_call: NA; cdr3_aa: CASTAENTGELFF; cdr3_nt: TGTGCCAGCACGGCAGAGAACACCGGGGAGCTGTTTTTT
j_call: TRBJ1-2; clone_size: NA; v_call: TRBV28; d_call: NA; cdr3_aa: CASTLASLYGYTF; cdr3_nt: TGTGCCAGCACCCTCGCCAGCCTCTATGGCTACACCTTC
j_call: TRBJ2-1; clone_size: NA; v_call: TRBV18; d_call: NA; cdr3_aa: CASSPIVLDEQFF; cdr3_nt: TGTGCCAGCTCACCAATTGTACTCGATGAGCAGTTCTTC
j_call: TRBJ1-5; clone_size: few; v_call: TRBV7-9; d_call: TRBD1; cdr3_aa: CASSLEGRGLDPQHF; cdr3_nt: TGTGCCAGCAGCTTAGAGGGCAGGGGGCTCGACCCCCAGCATTTT
j_call: TRBJ2-7; clone_size: NA; v_call: TRBV29-1; d_call: NA; cdr3_aa: CSVETHYEQYF; cdr3_nt: TGCAGCGTTGAAACTCATTACGAGCAGTACTTC
j_call: TRBJ2-2; clone_size: few; v_call: TRBV19; d_call: NA; cdr3_aa: CASSQGLLSGELFF; cdr3_nt: TGTGCCAGTAGCCAGGGACTTTTGTCCGGGGAGCTGTTTTTT
j_call: TRBJ1-4; clone_size: once; v_call: TRBV29-1; d_call: TRBD1; cdr3_aa: CSVVRQGANEKLFF; cdr3_nt: TGCAGCGTTGTCCGCCAGGGGGCTAATGAAAAACTGTTTTTT
j_call: TRBJ2-1; clone_size: once; v_call: TRBV6-6; d_call: TRBD1; cdr3_aa: CASTSGTDYNEQFF; cdr3_nt: TGTGCCAGCACTTCCGGGACAGACTACAATGAGCAGTTCTTC
j_call: TRBJ1-1; clone_size: NA; v_call: TRBV30; d_call: NA; cdr3_aa: CAWSVRGPLNTEAFF; cdr3_nt: TGTGCCTGGAGTGTACGCGGACCATTGAACACTGAAGCTTTCTTT
j_call: TRBJ2-5; clone_size: NA; v_call: TRBV30; d_call: NA; cdr3_aa: CAWSVGWGNGETQYF; cdr3_nt: TGTGCCTGGAGTGTAGGTTGGGGGAATGGAGAGACCCAGTACTTC
j_call: TRBJ2-1; clone_size: NA; v_call: TRBV25-1; d_call: TRBD1; cdr3_aa: CASSEGRQGLRNEQFF; cdr3_nt: TGTGCCAGCAGTGAGGGTCGACAGGGTTTACGAAATGAGCAGTTCTTC
j_call: TRBJ2-1; clone_size: NA; v_call: TRBV2; d_call: NA; cdr3_aa: CASSDSGTSSYNEQFF; cdr3_nt: TGTGCCAGCAGTGATTCCGGGACAAGCTCCTACAATGAGCAGTTCTTC
j_call: TRBJ2-2; clone_size: NA; v_call: TRBV10-3; d_call: TRBD1; cdr3_aa: CANQGDTGELFF; cdr3_nt: TGTGCCAACCAGGGGGACACCGGGGAGCTGTTTTTT
j_call: TRBJ1-1; clone_size: few; v_call: TRBV28; d_call: TRBD1; cdr3_aa: CASSLFYSGTGYEAFF; cdr3_nt: TGTGCCAGCAGTTTATTCTATTCCGGGACAGGCTATGAAGCTTTCTTT
j_call: TRBJ2-7; clone_size: NA; v_call: TRBV25-1; d_call: NA; cdr3_aa: CASSYGSSYEQYF; cdr3_nt: TGTGCCAGCAGTTACGGGTCGTCCTACGAGCAGTACTTC
j_call: TRBJ1-4; clone_size: NA; v_call: TRBV6-1; d_call: NA; cdr3_aa: CASGPWDERGEKLFF; cdr3_nt: TGTGCCAGCGGGCCTTGGGACGAACGAGGAGAAAAACTGTTTTTT
j_call: TRBJ2-5; clone_size: few; v_call: TRBV27; d_call: NA; cdr3_aa: CASRGQQETQYF; cdr3_nt: TGTGCCAGCAGAGGCCAGCAAGAGACCCAGTACTTC
j_call: TRBJ1-6; clone_size: NA; v_call: TRBV4-3; d_call: NA; cdr3_aa: CASSLSRNNSPLHF; cdr3_nt: TGCGCCAGCAGCCTCAGTCGGAATAATTCACCCCTCCACTTT
j_call: TRBJ2-1; clone_size: NA; v_call: TRBV14; d_call: NA; cdr3_aa: CASSQRDWVSFF; cdr3_nt: TGTGCCAGCAGCCAGAGGGACTGGGTATCGTTCTTC
j_call: TRBJ2-1; clone_size: NA; v_call: TRBV9; d_call: TRBD2; cdr3_aa: CASSRPPLAANEQFF; cdr3_nt: TGTGCCAGCAGCCGACCCCCACTAGCGGCCAATGAGCAGTTCTTC
j_call: TRBJ2-7; clone_size: NA; v_call: TRBV5-6; d_call: TRBD2; cdr3_aa: CASSPGTLGGRALDEQYF; cdr3_nt: TGTGCCAGCAGCCCTGGAACCCTTGGCGGGAGGGCCCTCGACGAGCAGTACTTC
j_call: TRBJ2-7; clone_size: NA; v_call: TRBV5-1; d_call: TRBD2; cdr3_aa: CASSNSGGSTYEQYF; cdr3_nt: TGCGCCAGCAGCAATAGCGGGGGAAGCACCTACGAGCAGTACTTC
j_call: TRBJ2-7; clone_size: few; v_call: TRBV29-1; d_call: TRBD1; cdr3_aa: CSVRTGEGYEQYF; cdr3_nt: TGCAGCGTGAGGACAGGGGAGGGCTACGAGCAGTACTTC
j_call: TRBJ2-7; clone_size: NA; v_call: TRBV14; d_call: NA; cdr3_aa: CASSQVMAYEQYF; cdr3_nt: TGTGCCAGCAGCCAAGTGATGGCCTACGAGCAGTACTTC
j_call: TRBJ2-5; clone_size: few; v_call: TRBV29-1; d_call: TRBD2; cdr3_aa: CSVERTSGTETQYF; cdr3_nt: TGCAGCGTTGAGAGGACTAGCGGGACAGAGACCCAGTACTTC
j_call: TRBJ1-1; clone_size: few; v_call: TRBV30; d_call: NA; cdr3_aa: CAWSDNTEAFF; cdr3_nt: TGTGCCTGGAGCGATAACACTGAAGCTTTCTTT
j_call: TRBJ2-7; clone_size: NA; v_call: TRBV19; d_call: NA; cdr3_aa: CASSIRDGYEQYF; cdr3_nt: TGTGCCAGTAGTATACGGGACGGATACGAGCAGTACTTC
j_call: TRBJ1-6; clone_size: NA; v_call: TRBV25-1; d_call: NA; cdr3_aa: CASSEGSLGNSPLHF; cdr3_nt: TGTGCCAGCAGTGAAGGAAGTCTGGGAAATTCACCCCTCCACTTT
j_call: TRBJ2-6; clone_size: many; v_call: TRBV6-1; d_call: NA; cdr3_aa: CASSGELSGANVLTF; cdr3_nt: TGTGCCAGCAGTGGAGAGCTTTCTGGGGCCAACGTCCTGACTTTC
j_call: TRBJ1-5; clone_size: NA; v_call: TRBV2; d_call: NA; cdr3_aa: CASSEGQGYSNQPQHF; cdr3_nt: TGTGCCAGCAGTGAGGGTCAGGGCTATAGCAATCAGCCCCAGCATTTT
j_call: TRBJ2-7; clone_size: NA; v_call: TRBV7-2; d_call: NA; cdr3_aa: CASSVFPRYEQYF; cdr3_nt: TGTGCCAGCAGCGTATTCCCTAGGTACGAGCAGTACTTC